Presented here are 19 T cell receptor beta chains from one specimen sequenced in a study of shared clonotypes between healthy human individuals (dated by TCRdb to 2020 to 2021). CD8 naive samples consisted of CD45RO-negative cells that were positively selected for CCR7, yielding a CD45RA+CCR7+ population without TemRA cells. The library was built by means of the immunoSEQ multiplex PCR assay. The immuneACCESS repertoire file appears here via TCRdb, limited to in-frame rearrangements. These files lack a portion of the clones; in checked studies, under half of the deficit traces to unresolved V genes, and the cause of the others is not known. For this sample the table gives millions of clones, of which approximately 94% were detected only once. The ten largest clones take up 1.5% to 2% of the sample. The sequencing input was naive CD8+ T cells from PBMCs. This specimen's cell subset or site label, interpreted: CD45RA+CCR7+. These receptors were collected from a young man in good health. Some clones in this sample may be carry-over from other donors' samples.

This clone was detected once. The chain joins TRBV7-8 to TRBJ2-7; D assignment may be TRBD1 or TRBD2 (5 bases each). V was pared by 5 bases and J by 3 bases, with 11 bases between. This CDR3 comprises 13 residues. Germline assignment: CDR1 SGHVS and CDR2 FQNEAQ. Here the CDR3 reads CASSPGPGYEQYF. CDR3 coding DNA: TGTGCCAGCAGCCCGGGACCCGGCTACGAGCAGTACTTC. The complete variable domain, with remaining parts taken from reference TRBV7-8 and TRBJ2-7, reads GAGVSQSPRYKVAKRGQDVALRCDPISGHVSLFWYQQALGQGPEFLTYFQNEAQLDKSGLPSDRFFAERPEGSVSTLKIQRTQQEDSAVYLCASSPGPGYEQYFGPGTRLTVT.

The chain combines TRBV6-5 with TRBJ2-1; D is unclear. V was cut by 7 bases and J by 6 bases, with 7 bases left in between. Looked up from germline, CDR1 is MNHEY and CDR2 is SVGAGI. The CDR3 loop spans 11 amino acids. DNA of the CDR3: TGTGCCAGCAAAGTTCGCAATGAGCAGTTCTTC. As protein: CASKVRNEQFF.

Of note for this clone: Additional DNA sequences in this sample encode the identical CDR3. The chain couples TRBV5-1 to TRBJ1-1; D is uncertain. The V gene lost 2 bases and the J gene lost 0 bases, with 5 bases spanning the gap. This CDR3 has 13 residues. CDR1 is SGHRS, CDR2 YFSETQ, per germline. The CDR3 DNA reads as TGCGCCAGCAGCTTATCCATGAACACTGAAGCTTTCTTT. Protein sequence: CASSLSMNTEAFF.

The V gene is TRBV11-2, the J gene TRBJ2-6; D gene unclear. V was clipped by 5 bases and J by 2 bases, with 7 bases between them. The CDR3 length is 14 residues. Germline CDR1 and CDR2: SGHAT and FQNNGV. The chain's CDR3 is CASSRGAGANVLTF. For the CDR3, the DNA is TGTGCCAGCAGCCGAGGCGCTGGGGCCAACGTCCTGACTTTC.

This clone has a single count. The chain couples TRBV7-8 to TRBJ2-6; TRBD1 might be the D (6 bases). The CDR3 runs to 17 residues. Trimming left V 5 bases short and J 0 bases short, with 14 bases between. Germline-derived CDR1 and CDR2 are SGHVS and FQNEAQ. DNA of the CDR3: TGTGCCAGCAGCACGGACAGACCTTACTCTGGGGCCAACGTCCTGACTTTC. Protein product: CASSTDRPYSGANVLTF. The full variable domain, rest sourced from reference TRBV7-8 and TRBJ2-6, is GAGVSQSPRYKVAKRGQDVALRCDPISGHVSLFWYQQALGQGPEFLTYFQNEAQLDKSGLPSDRFFAERPEGSVSTLKIQRTQQEDSAVYLCASSTDRPYSGANVLTFGAGSRLTVL.

The chain is built from TRBV15 and TRBJ2-7; D gene uncertain. Deletions cut 0 bases from V and 3 bases from J, with 15 bases between. Germline V gene sequence: CDR1 LNHNV, CDR2 YYDKDF (reference sequence). The CDR3 is made up of 16 amino acids. CDR3 bases: TGTGCCACCAGCAGAGAGAGACCACATAATAACTACGAGCAGTACTTC. Amino acids: CATSRERPHNNYEQYF.

J is TRBJ2-1 and V is TRBV12-5; 8 positions agree with TRBD2. Unmatched junction bases numbered 13, after V lost 6 bases and J lost 6 bases. CDR3 length equals 16 residues. Germline V gene lookup returns CDR1 LGHNT and CDR2 FRNRAP. The CDR3 region is CASGFEAGAESNEQFF. DNA for the CDR3: TGTGCTAGTGGGTTCGAAGCGGGAGCCGAGAGCAATGAGCAGTTCTTC. The full variable domain, its missing parts supplied by reference TRBV12-5 and TRBJ2-1, is DARVTQTPRHKVTEMGQEVTMRCQPILGHNTVFWYRQTMMQGLELLAYFRNRAPLDDSGMPKDRFSAEMPDATLATLKIQPSEPRDSAVYFCASGFEAGAESNEQFFGPGTRLTVL.

The chain employs TRBV29-1 and TRBJ2-1, with TRBD1 matching 9 bases. Germline CDR1 and CDR2: SQVTM and ANQGSEA. This CDR3 comprises 15 residues. V lost 7 bases to trimming and J lost 6 bases; unmatched junction nucleotides: 13. The CDR3 is CSAYGRDRAANEQFF. The DNA for the CDR3 is TGCAGCGCATACGGCCGGGACAGGGCTGCCAATGAGCAGTTCTTC.

V usage is TRBV28 and J usage is TRBJ1-2; no firm D call. The V end lost 5 bases, the J end lost 8 bases, and 9 bases lay between the germline ends. Per the germline V gene, CDR1 is MDHEN and CDR2 is SYDVKM. The CDR3 is 11 amino acids. The CDR3 sequence: CASSRQRGYTF. In DNA, the CDR3 is TGTGCCAGCAGTCGACAAAGAGGCTACACCTTC.

The CDR3 is CAIRAGNTGELFF. CDR3 DNA: TGTGCCATCAGAGCAGGGAACACCGGGGAGCTGTTTTTT. The chain joins TRBV10-3 to TRBJ2-2, with no clear D. Germline CDR1 ENHRY, CDR2 SYGVKD. The CDR3 extends over 13 amino acids. Trimming stripped 6 bases from V and 1 base from J, with 6 bases between.

About this clone: Additional DNA sequences in this sample encode the identical CDR3. This chain links TRBV28 with TRBJ2-7; TRBD2 agrees at 9 bases. Germline V lookup: CDR1 MDHEN, CDR2 SYDVKM. With V trimmed by 5 bases and J by 0 bases, 5 bases remained unmatched. This CDR3 spans 15 amino acids. This chain's CDR3 is CASSPGLASSYEQYF. In nucleotides, the CDR3 is TGTGCCAGCAGTCCCGGACTAGCGAGCTCCTACGAGCAGTACTTC.

The CDR3 reads CATSRESRAQPQHF. CDR3 coding DNA: TGTGCCACCAGCAGAGAATCGCGCGCTCAGCCCCAGCATTTT. The V and J genes are TRBV15 and TRBJ1-5, with D hard to call. This CDR3 spans 14 amino acids. Germline CDR1 LNHNV, CDR2 YYDKDF (reference sequence). The germline V and J ends were trimmed by 0 bases and 6 bases, with 9 bases remaining between them.

The CDR3 nucleotides read TGTGCCAGCAGCGTAGCAGGGAGACAGGTCTCAGTTAATGAGCAGTTCTTC. Protein sequence: CASSVAGRQVSVNEQFF. The chain has TRBV9 and TRBJ2-1, with D perhaps TRBD1 (6 bases). Trimming left V 0 bases short and J 7 bases short, with 20 bases between. The CDR3 spans 17 residues. Germline CDR1 SGDLS, CDR2 YYNGEE.

V gene TRBV6-1 combines with J gene TRBJ1-4; D is uncertain. This CDR3 region has 16 residues. V lost 0 bases to trimming and J lost 4 bases, with 12 bases between them. Germline V CDR1 and CDR2: MNHNS, SASEGT. The CDR3 reads CASSEARTRLNEKLFF. CDR3 DNA: TGTGCCAGCAGTGAAGCTCGGACGAGACTTAATGAAAAACTGTTTTTT.

The rearrangement links TRBV27 to TRBJ2-3, with unresolved D. Germline V lookup: CDR1 MNHEY, CDR2 SMNVEV (reference sequence). This CDR3 spans 14 amino acids. V lost 3 bases, J lost 5 bases, and 12 bases lay in between. CDR3 DNA: TGTGCCAGCAGTTTGTCTTGGGGTGGAGATACGCAGTATTTT. Protein sequence: CASSLSWGGDTQYF.

The rearrangement links TRBV19 to TRBJ2-3; tentatively, D is TRBD1 (6 bases). Germline V CDR1 and CDR2: LNHDA, SQIVND (reference sequence). Deletions cut 6 bases from V and 0 bases from J, with 16 bases between. The CDR3 contains 16 residues. The CDR3 DNA is TGTGCCAGTAGACCCCACAGGGCACTAAGCACAGATACGCAGTATTTT. Translated: CASRPHRALSTDTQYF.

Here the CDR3 reads CASSIVLFNQPQHF. For the CDR3, the DNA is TGTGCCAGTAGTATAGTCCTCTTCAATCAGCCCCAGCATTTT. This chain joins TRBV19 and TRBJ1-5; D uncertain. CDR3 length: 14 residues. The V gene's germline CDR1 is LNHDA and CDR2 SQIVND (reference sequence). The V end lost 1 base, the J end lost 3 bases, and 7 bases lay between the germline ends.

V gene TRBV27 combines with J gene TRBJ1-5, with TRBD1 matching over 10 bases. The V gene end was trimmed by 6 bases and the J gene end by 6 bases; junction bases not matched to a gene: 8. CDR1 and CDR2 (germline): MNHEY, SMNVEV (reference sequence). The CDR3 runs to 15 residues. CDR3 amino acids: CASSAGTGVAQPQHF. The CDR3 DNA is TGTGCCAGCAGCGCCGGGACAGGGGTGGCTCAGCCCCAGCATTTT.

The count of this clone is one. J is TRBJ2-7 and V is TRBV7-8; D unresolved. Germline-derived CDR1 and CDR2 are SGHVS and FQNEAQ. This CDR3 is built from 15 residues. The V gene lost 4 bases and the J gene lost 6 bases, with 19 bases spanning the gap. This CDR3 is CASSSLPLSYPEQYF. The DNA of the CDR3 is TGTGCCAGCAGCTCGCTGCCCTTGAGTTACCCCGAGCAGTACTTC.